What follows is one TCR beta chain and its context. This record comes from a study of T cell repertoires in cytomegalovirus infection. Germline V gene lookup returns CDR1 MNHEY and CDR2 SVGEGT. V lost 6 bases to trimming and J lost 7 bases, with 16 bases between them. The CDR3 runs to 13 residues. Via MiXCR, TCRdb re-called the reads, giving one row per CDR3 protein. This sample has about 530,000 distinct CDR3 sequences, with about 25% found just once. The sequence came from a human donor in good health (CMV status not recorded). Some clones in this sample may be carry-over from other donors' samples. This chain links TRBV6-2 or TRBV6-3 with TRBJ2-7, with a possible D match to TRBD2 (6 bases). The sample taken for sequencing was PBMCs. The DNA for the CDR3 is TGTGCCAGCAGGGACTACCTGAAGGGGGAGCAGTACGTC. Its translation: CASRDYLKGEQYV.